The 25 T cell receptor beta chains reported below all come from one sample, sequenced in a study of T cell changes during pregnancy in multiple sclerosis. The method was immunoSEQ multiplex PCR; TCRdb's version includes in-frame clones alone and lacks a portion of them. The data contain approximately 70,000 clones, nearly 95% of them singletons. Specimen: CD4+ T cells from peripheral blood mononuclear cells, collected after pregnancy. The receptors come from a female donor with multiple sclerosis, enrolled in a pregnancy study.

The chain combines TRBV29-1 with TRBJ1-1; TRBD1 aligns across 7 bases. Per germline, CDR1 SQVTM and CDR2 ANQGSEA. The V segment lost 7 bases and the J segment 5 bases; nucleotides outside the gene matches: 10. The CDR3 totals 13 residues. This chain's CDR3 is CSATGQPGTEAFF. The DNA for the CDR3 is TGCAGCGCAACGGGACAGCCAGGGACTGAAGCTTTCTTT.

V is TRBV7-8 and J is TRBJ1-5, with D possibly TRBD1 on 6 matching bases. V was cut by 5 bases and J by 3 bases, with 20 bases left in between. This CDR3 comprises 17 residues. The germline V gene encodes CDR1 SGHVS and CDR2 FQNEAQ. CDR3 DNA: TGTGCCAGCAGCCCAAGTGGGGGCATGGGCAACAATCAGCCCCAGCATTTT. Translating it yields CASSPSGGMGNNQPQHF.

The rearrangement links TRBV6-1 to TRBJ2-2, with 9 bases identical to TRBD1. The trim removed 2 bases at V and 4 bases at J, leaving 2 bases unmatched. CDR1 is MNHNS, CDR2 SASEGT, per germline. CDR3 length equals 15 residues. The CDR3 reads CASSEMTGGTGELFF. As DNA, the CDR3 is TGTGCCAGCAGTGAAATGACAGGGGGCACCGGGGAGCTGTTTTTT.

The chain is built from TRBV19 and TRBJ1-2; a possible D gene is TRBD1 (5 bases). The CDR3 has 16 amino acids. With 3 bases removed from V and 1 base from J, the gap between germline ends came to 15 bases. Germline lookup yields CDR1 LNHDA and CDR2 SQIVND (reference sequence). CDR3 loop: CASSIKTGGYNYGYTF. CDR3 DNA sequence: TGTGCCAGTAGTATCAAAACCGGGGGATATAACTATGGCTACACCTTC.

The chain carries TRBV2 and TRBJ2-1; 9 nucleotides align to TRBD1. The CDR3 consists of 15 residues. The germline CDR1 and CDR2 sequences are SNHLY and FYNNEI. With V trimmed by 6 bases and J by 2 bases, 5 bases remained unmatched. CDR3 sequence: CASRDRGKTYNEQFF. In nucleotides, the CDR3 is TGTGCCAGCAGAGACAGGGGGAAAACCTACAATGAGCAGTTCTTC.

This rearrangement joins TRBV18 to TRBJ2-2; D is perhaps TRBD2 (6 bases). Trimming cost V 3 bases and J 5 bases, with 10 bases left between them. The CDR3 extends over 14 amino acids. Germline V lookup: CDR1 KGHSH, CDR2 LQKENI. Here the CDR3 reads CASSPPTRTGELFF. DNA of the CDR3: TGTGCCAGCTCACCGCCGACTAGGACCGGGGAGCTGTTTTTT.

This clone was counted once. The rearrangement links TRBV10-3 to TRBJ2-1; D is possibly TRBD1 (5 bases). The CDR3 is 13 amino acids. V lost 0 bases and J lost 9, with 9 bases in between. Germline values: CDR1 ENHRY, CDR2 SYGVKD. CDR3 sequence: CAISESKGREQFF. As DNA, the CDR3 is TGTGCCATCAGTGAGTCGAAGGGGCGTGAGCAGTTCTTC.

V is TRBV7-8 and J is TRBJ1-2; 10 bases agree with TRBD1. The germline V gene encodes CDR1 SGHVS and CDR2 FQNEAQ. CDR3 length: 15 amino acids. V lost 0 bases and J lost 8; bases outside the gene matches: 6. The CDR3 region is CASSLAPGQGIGYTF. The CDR3 DNA follows: TGTGCCAGCAGCTTAGCCCCGGGACAGGGGATCGGCTACACCTTC.

In its sample, this clone was seen a few times. The rearrangement uses TRBV19 and TRBJ1-3; D is undetermined. V dropped 4 bases and J dropped 2 bases, with 9 bases sitting between them. The CDR3 runs 14 residues. The germline gives CDR1 LNHDA, CDR2 SQIVND (reference sequence). The CDR3 here is CASSRGGPGNTIYF. DNA for the CDR3: TGTGCCAGTAGTAGGGGAGGACCTGGAAACACCATATATTTT.

The CDR3 protein is CASSLPISGRPYNEQFF. The CDR3 region has the DNA TGTGCCAGCAGTCTACCGATTAGCGGGAGGCCGTACAATGAGCAGTTCTTC. V is TRBV27 and J is TRBJ2-1; 10 nucleotides line up with TRBD2. Germline-derived CDR1 and CDR2 are MNHEY and SMNVEV (reference sequence). This CDR3 has 17 amino acids. V gave up 5 bases and J gave up 4 bases; unmatched junction bases: 11.

This rearrangement joins TRBV18 to TRBJ2-5; D is possibly TRBD2 (7 bases). The CDR3 is made up of 19 amino acids. From germline, CDR1 is KGHSH and CDR2 LQKENI. V lost 0 bases to trimming and J lost 2 bases, with 22 bases between them. The CDR3 coding sequence is TGTGCCAGCTCACCACCGAAGACTAGCCCACAGGGAACACAAGAGACCCAGTACTTC. It yields the protein CASSPPKTSPQGTQETQYF.

The V call is TRBV6-5, the J call TRBJ1-5; TRBD1 aligns across 9 bases. The CDR3 runs to 16 residues. Germline V gene data show CDR1 as MNHEY and CDR2 as SVGAGI. After removal of 1 base from V and 4 bases from J, the junction contained 5 bases not matched to a gene. CDR3 sequence (DNA): TGTGCCAGCAGTTACTTGGGGACAGGGATAAATCAGCCCCAGCATTTT. Protein product: CASSYLGTGINQPQHF.

This sequence joins TRBV19 and TRBJ1-5, with a possible D match to TRBD1 (5 bases). The V gene's germline CDR1 is LNHDA and CDR2 SQIVND (reference sequence). V lost 0 bases and J lost 6, with 12 bases in between. This CDR3 is built from 15 residues. This chain's CDR3 is CASSIDRGRSQPQHF. The DNA for the CDR3 is TGTGCCAGTAGTATAGATCGGGGGAGAAGTCAGCCCCAGCATTTT.

The chain carries TRBV29-1 and TRBJ2-1; 7 bases align to TRBD2. V shed 6 bases, J shed 5 bases, and the junction held 10 bases outside the gene matches. Germline lookup yields CDR1 SQVTM and CDR2 ANQGSEA. The CDR3 sequence is 14 residues long. Here the CDR3 DNA reads TGCAGCGTGACGCGCGGGAGTATCGACAATGAGCAGTTCTTC. Translation gives CSVTRGSIDNEQFF.

The chain employs TRBV7-2 and TRBJ2-1; 8 bases line up with TRBD2. The CDR3 is 15 residues long. The germline gives CDR1 SGHTA, CDR2 FQGNSA. The V gene end was trimmed by 5 bases and the J gene end by 9 bases; junction bases not matched to a gene: 12. The DNA for the CDR3 is TGTGCCAGCAGCGCCGGTGGAGCGGGAGTTCGTGAGCAGTTCTTC. As protein: CASSAGGAGVREQFF.

The chain has TRBV6-1 and TRBJ1-1, with D unresolved. V shed 0 bases and J shed 0 bases, with 11 bases lying between them. CDR1 is MNHNS, CDR2 SASEGT, per germline. The CDR3 is made up of 16 amino acids. CDR3: CASSEARRVMNTEAFF. CDR3 nucleotides: TGTGCCAGCAGTGAAGCCCGGCGGGTCATGAACACTGAAGCTTTCTTT.

The chain joins TRBV21-1 to TRBJ1-3; the D call TRBD1 from the table was never checked on the DNA. TRBV21-1 is marked as a pseudogene. This CDR3 is 17 amino acids long. CDR3 region: CASSIQRQGASGNTIYF. As DNA, the CDR3 is TGTGCCAGCAGCATCCAGAGACAGGGCGCCTCTGGAAACACCATATATTTT.

The J gene is TRBJ2-7, the V gene TRBV11-2; TRBD2 is a possible D gene (6 bases). Germline-derived CDR1 and CDR2 are SGHAT and FQNNGV. The CDR3 is made up of 16 amino acids. With 5 bases removed from V and 0 bases from J, the gap between germline ends came to 17 bases. CDR3 sequence (DNA): TGTGCCAGCAGCCGCCAGGGACTTCCTAGCTCCTACGAGCAGTACTTC. This encodes CASSRQGLPSSYEQYF. The full variable domain, with the rest looked up from reference TRBV11-2 and TRBJ2-7, is EAGVAQSPRYKIIEKRQSVAFWCNPISGHATLYWYQQILGQGPKLLIQFQNNGVVDDSQLPKDRFSAERLKGVDSTLKIQPAKLEDSAVYLCASSRQGLPSSYEQYFGPGTRLTVT.

The V gene is TRBV18, the J gene TRBJ2-2; no clear D gene. Trimming cost V 4 bases and J 6 bases, with 9 bases left between them. Germline CDR1 KGHSH, CDR2 LQKENI. The CDR3 sequence is 13 residues long. CDR3 region: CASSLKRAGELFF. CDR3 nucleotides: TGTGCCAGCTCACTCAAGCGCGCCGGGGAGCTGTTTTTT.

The rearrangement uses TRBV6-1 and TRBJ2-1; a possible D gene is TRBD2 (6 bases). The CDR3 runs to 15 residues. V was shortened by 8 bases and J by 0 bases, with 14 bases between the two germline ends. Germline CDR1 is MNHNS and CDR2 is SASEGT. The CDR3 DNA is TGTGCCAGCGAACCGGGACTTCACTCCTACAATGAGCAGTTCTTC. It is translated as CASEPGLHSYNEQFF.

This clone was counted once. The gene calls are TRBV19 and TRBJ2-1, with TRBD2 as a possible D gene (6 bases). This CDR3 has 14 residues. Germline CDR1 LNHDA, CDR2 SQIVND (reference sequence). V was trimmed by 9 bases and J by 6 bases, leaving 18 bases between them. This CDR3 is CASSKRRGANEQFF. The CDR3 DNA reads as TGTGCCAGCTCAAAACGGAGGGGTGCCAATGAGCAGTTCTTC.

V usage is TRBV9 and J usage is TRBJ1-1, with TRBD1 as a possible D gene (5 bases). The CDR3 is 15 amino acids. The V end was cut by 4 bases, the J end by 4 bases, with 17 bases between. Germline CDR1 and CDR2: SGDLS and YYNGEE. CDR3 sequence reads: CASSFQDIKSTEAFF. The CDR3 nucleotides are TGTGCCAGCAGCTTCCAGGACATAAAAAGCACTGAAGCTTTCTTT.

The chain has TRBV18 and TRBJ2-7, with TRBD1 matching over 7 bases. CDR3 size: 15 residues. The V segment lost 2 bases and the J segment 6 bases; nucleotides outside the gene matches: 10. CDR1 is KGHSH, CDR2 LQKENI, per germline. DNA of the CDR3: TGTGCCAGCTCACCAATTCCTACCGGGACAGTCGAGCAGTACTTC. Translated: CASSPIPTGTVEQYF. Combining the CDR3 with reference TRBV18 and TRBJ2-7 gives the whole variable domain NAGVMQNPRHLVRRRGQEARLRCSPMKGHSHVYWYRQLPEEGLKFMVYLQKENIIDESGMPKERFSAEFPKEGPSILRIQQVVRGDSAAYFCASSPIPTGTVEQYFGPGTRLTVT.

V and J are TRBV28 and TRBJ2-1; weak D call: TRBD2 (5 bases). CDR3 length: 13 residues. The germline V and J ends were trimmed by 6 bases and 6 bases, with 12 bases remaining between them. Germline V lookup: CDR1 MDHEN, CDR2 SYDVKM. CDR3 residues: CASRETSFNEQFF. CDR3 sequence (DNA): TGTGCCAGCAGAGAAACTAGTTTCAATGAGCAGTTCTTC.

This chain connects TRBV6-1 to TRBJ2-7; D is perhaps TRBD2 (6 bases). The CDR3 spans 13 residues. In germline, CDR1 is MNHNS, CDR2 SASEGT. The germline V and J ends were trimmed by 11 bases and 0 bases, with 14 bases remaining between them. CDR3 protein: CAAAGRNSYEQYF. The CDR3 coding sequence is TGTGCCGCAGCGGGCAGAAACTCCTACGAGCAGTACTTC.